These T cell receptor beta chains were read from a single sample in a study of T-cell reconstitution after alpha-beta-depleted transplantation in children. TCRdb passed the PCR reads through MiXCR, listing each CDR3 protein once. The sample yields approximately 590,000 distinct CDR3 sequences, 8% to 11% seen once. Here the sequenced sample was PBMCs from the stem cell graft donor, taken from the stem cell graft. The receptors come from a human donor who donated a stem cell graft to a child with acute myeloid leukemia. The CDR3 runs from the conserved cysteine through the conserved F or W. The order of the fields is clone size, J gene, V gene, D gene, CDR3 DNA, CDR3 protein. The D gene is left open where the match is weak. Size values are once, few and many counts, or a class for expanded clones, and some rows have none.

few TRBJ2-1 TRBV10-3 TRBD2 TGTGCCATCAGTCGTAGCCGACCGGGGTTAGCGGGCGACAATGAGCAGTTCTTC CAISRSRPGLAGDNEQFF
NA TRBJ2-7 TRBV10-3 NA TGTGCCATCAGTCGGGACGGGTCCTACGAGCAGTACTTC CAISRDGSYEQYF
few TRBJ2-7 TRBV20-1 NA TGCAGTGCGACGGATCGAGCAGCGGGGCAGTACTTC CSATDRAAGQYF
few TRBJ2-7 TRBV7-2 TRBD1 TGTGCCAGCAGCCGCGGACAGGGGTCGCTCCGGCAGTACTTC CASSRGQGSLRQYF
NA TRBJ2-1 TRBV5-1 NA TGCGCCAGCAGCTTGTCCTCCACCGGTGAGCAGTTCTTC CASSLSSTGEQFF
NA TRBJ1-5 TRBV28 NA TGTGCCAGCCACGTGGAGGCAGAGAATCAGCCCCAGCATTTT CASHVEAENQPQHF
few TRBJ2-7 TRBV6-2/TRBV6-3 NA TGTGCCAGCAGAGATCCTGGGACTCCAGGAGCCTACGAGCAGTACTTC CASRDPGTPGAYEQYF
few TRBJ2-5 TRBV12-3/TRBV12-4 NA TGTGCCAGCAGTTTTGGGGGTGTCCAGGAGACCCAGTACTTC CASSFGGVQETQYF
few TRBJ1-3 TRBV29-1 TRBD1 TGCAGCGTTGAAGATCGAGGGGGCACTGGAAACACCATATATTTT CSVEDRGGTGNTIYF
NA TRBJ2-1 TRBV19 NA TGTGCCAGTAGTAGAAGAGACAATGAGCAGTTCTTC CASSRRDNEQFF
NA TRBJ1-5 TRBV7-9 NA TGTGCCAGCAGCTGGGGGGGGGATCAGCCCCAGCATTTT CASSWGGDQPQHF
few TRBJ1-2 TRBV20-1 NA TGCAGTGCTAAGACAGGACGCGGCTACACCTTC CSAKTGRGYTF
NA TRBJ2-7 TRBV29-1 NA TGCAGCGTTGGAGGCCTCACCTACGAGCAGTACTTC CSVGGLTYEQYF
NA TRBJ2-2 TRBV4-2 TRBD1 TGTGCCAGCAGCCAGGGACAGGGAGCCACCGGGGAGCTGTTTTTT CASSQGQGATGELFF
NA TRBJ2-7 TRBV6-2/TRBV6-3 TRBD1 TGTGCCAGCGGGGACAGACCCTACGAGCAGTACTTC CASGDRPYEQYF
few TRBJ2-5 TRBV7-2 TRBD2 TGTGCCAGCAGCTTGGATCTAGCGGGATACGAGACCCAGTACTTC CASSLDLAGYETQYF
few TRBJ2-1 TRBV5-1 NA TGCGCCAGCAGCTTGGTGGTAGATTCTAGCCAGTTCTTC CASSLVVDSSQFF
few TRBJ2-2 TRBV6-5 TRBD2 TGTGCCAGCAGTTACCGAGCGGGAGGGGGGGCCGGGGAGCTGTTTTTT CASSYRAGGGAGELFF
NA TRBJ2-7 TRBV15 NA TGTGCCACCAGCCCCTCTGGGCAGCCCTACGAGCAGTACTTC CATSPSGQPYEQYF
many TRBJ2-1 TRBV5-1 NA TGCGCCAGCAGCTTGGCCCTGGGCGGGAACGAGCAGTTCTTC CASSLALGGNEQFF
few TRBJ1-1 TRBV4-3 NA TGCGCCAGCAGCCAAGATATCGACTTGAACACTGAAGCTTTCTTT CASSQDIDLNTEAFF
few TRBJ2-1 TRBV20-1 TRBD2 TGCAGTGCCAGGGTAGCGGGCGGAAGCTCCTACAATGAGCAGTTCTTC CSARVAGGSSYNEQFF
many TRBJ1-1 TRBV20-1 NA TGCAGTGCTAGACGGAGGAACACTGAAGCTTTCTTT CSARRRNTEAFF
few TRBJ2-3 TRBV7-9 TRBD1 TGTGCCAGCAGCCCTACAGGGGTTTACACAGATACGCAGTATTTT CASSPTGVYTDTQYF
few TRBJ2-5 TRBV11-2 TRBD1 TGTGCCAGCAGCGCCAACAGGGGGCTAAAGACCCAGTACTTC CASSANRGLKTQYF
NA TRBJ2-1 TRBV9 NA TGTGCCAGCAGCGTAGTTGGGGGAGGCCAACTCAATGAGCAGTTCTTC CASSVVGGGQLNEQFF
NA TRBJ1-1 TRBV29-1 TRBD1 TGCAGCGTCCAAGGGCAGGGGGCGGTCACTGAAGCTTTCTTT CSVQGQGAVTEAFF
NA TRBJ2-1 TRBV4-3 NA TGCGCCAGCAGCCAAGAAGGTCCCCCTAGACCAGGGACCCGATTCTTC CASSQEGPPRPGTRFF
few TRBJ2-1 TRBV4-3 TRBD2 TGCGCCAGCAGCCAGTTTCTACTAGCGGGAGGAATCCACAATGAGCAGTTCTTC CASSQFLLAGGIHNEQFF
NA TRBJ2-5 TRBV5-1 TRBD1 TGCGCCAGCAGCTCCCGGGCAGGGGGCCCCCAAGAGACCCAGTACTTC CASSSRAGGPQETQYF
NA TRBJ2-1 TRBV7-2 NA TGTGCCAGCAGCTTGGACCCGCGGAACGAGCAGTTCTTC CASSLDPRNEQFF
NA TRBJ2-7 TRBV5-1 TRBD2 TGCGCCAGCAGCAGGACTAGCGGAGTATCCTACGAGCAGTACTTC CASSRTSGVSYEQYF
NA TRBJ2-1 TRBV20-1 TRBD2 TGCAGTGCTAGAGATTCCACTAGCGGGATATACAATGAGCAGTTCTTC CSARDSTSGIYNEQFF
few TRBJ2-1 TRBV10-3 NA TGTGCCATCAGTGGGGGGACCTACAATGAGCAGTTCTTC CAISGGTYNEQFF
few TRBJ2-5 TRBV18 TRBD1 TGTGCCAGCTCACCCGGGACAGGGGAGCGAGAGACCCAGTACTTC CASSPGTGERETQYF
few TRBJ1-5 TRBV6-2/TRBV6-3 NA TGTGCCAGCAGTTGGGGACCGAGCAATCAGCCCCAGCATTTT CASSWGPSNQPQHF
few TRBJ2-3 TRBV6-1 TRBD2 TGTGCCAGCAGGGCCGGGACTAGCGGATACACAGATACGCAGTATTTT CASRAGTSGYTDTQYF
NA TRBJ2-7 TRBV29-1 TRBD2 TGCAGCGTTGATGTGGCTAGCGGGAGCTACGAGCAGTACTTC CSVDVASGSYEQYF